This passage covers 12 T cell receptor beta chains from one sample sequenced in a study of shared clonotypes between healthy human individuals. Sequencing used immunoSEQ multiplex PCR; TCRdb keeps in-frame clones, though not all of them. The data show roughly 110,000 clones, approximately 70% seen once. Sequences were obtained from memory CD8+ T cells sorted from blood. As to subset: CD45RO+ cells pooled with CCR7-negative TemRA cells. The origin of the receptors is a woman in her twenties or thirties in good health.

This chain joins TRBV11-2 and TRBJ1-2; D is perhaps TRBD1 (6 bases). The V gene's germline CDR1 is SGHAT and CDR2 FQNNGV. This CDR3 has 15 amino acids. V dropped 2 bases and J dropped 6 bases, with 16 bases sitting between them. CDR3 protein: CASSLLPQGGDGYTF. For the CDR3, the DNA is TGTGCCAGCAGCTTACTTCCACAGGGTGGGGATGGCTACACCTTC.

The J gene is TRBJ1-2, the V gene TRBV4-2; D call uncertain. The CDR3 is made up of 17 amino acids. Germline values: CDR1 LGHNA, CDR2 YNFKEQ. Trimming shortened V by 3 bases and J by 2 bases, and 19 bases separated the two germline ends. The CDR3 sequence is CASSQTFPRTVNYGYTF. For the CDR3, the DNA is TGTGCCAGCAGCCAGACCTTCCCCAGGACGGTGAACTATGGCTACACCTTC.

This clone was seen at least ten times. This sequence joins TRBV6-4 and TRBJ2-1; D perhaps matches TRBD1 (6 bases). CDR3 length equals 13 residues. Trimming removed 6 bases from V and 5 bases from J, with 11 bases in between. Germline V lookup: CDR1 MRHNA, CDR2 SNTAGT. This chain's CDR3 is CASSPRDNNEQFF. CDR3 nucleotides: TGTGCCAGCAGCCCCCGGGACAACAATGAGCAGTTCTTC.

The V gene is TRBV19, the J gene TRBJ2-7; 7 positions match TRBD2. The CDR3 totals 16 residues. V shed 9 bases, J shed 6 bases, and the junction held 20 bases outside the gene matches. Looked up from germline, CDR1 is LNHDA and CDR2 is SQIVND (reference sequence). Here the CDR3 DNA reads TGTGCCAGCAGCTTACTTGCGGGAGTAGGGGTGGGCGAGCAGTACTTC. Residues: CASSLLAGVGVGEQYF.

The CDR3 nucleotides are TGTGCCAGCAGCTTGCCCGGTAGGACAGGGTACTACGAGCAGTACTTC. It encodes CASSLPGRTGYYEQYF. This chain joins TRBV5-8 and TRBJ2-7; 8 nucleotides align to TRBD1. Trimming took 1 base from V and 3 from J; bases not matched to a gene: 9. CDR1 and CDR2 (germline): SGHTS, YDEGEE. The CDR3 length is 16 residues.

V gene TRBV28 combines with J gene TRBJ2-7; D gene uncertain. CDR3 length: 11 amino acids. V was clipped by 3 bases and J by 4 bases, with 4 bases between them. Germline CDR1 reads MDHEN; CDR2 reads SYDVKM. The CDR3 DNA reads TGTGCCAGCAGTTTCGAGTACGAGCAGTACTTC. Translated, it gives CASSFEYEQYF. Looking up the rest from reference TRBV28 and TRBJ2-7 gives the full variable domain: DVKVTQSSRYLVKRTGEKVFLECVQDMDHENMFWYRQDPGLGLRLIYFSYDVKMKEKGDIPEGYSVSREKKERFSLILESASTNQTSMYLCASSFEYEQYFGPGTRLTVT.

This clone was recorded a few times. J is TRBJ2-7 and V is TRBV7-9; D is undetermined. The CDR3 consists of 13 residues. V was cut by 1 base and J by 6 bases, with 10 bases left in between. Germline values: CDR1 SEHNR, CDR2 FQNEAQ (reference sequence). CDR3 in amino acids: CASSLGGRVEQYF. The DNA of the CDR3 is TGTGCCAGCAGCTTAGGGGGTAGGGTCGAGCAGTACTTC.

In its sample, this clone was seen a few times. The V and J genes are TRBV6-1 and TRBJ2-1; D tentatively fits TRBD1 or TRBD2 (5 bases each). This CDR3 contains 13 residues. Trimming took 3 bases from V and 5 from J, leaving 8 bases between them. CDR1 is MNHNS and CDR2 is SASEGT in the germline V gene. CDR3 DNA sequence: TGTGCCAGCAGTGAGGGACCCAACAATGAGCAGTTCTTC. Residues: CASSEGPNNEQFF.

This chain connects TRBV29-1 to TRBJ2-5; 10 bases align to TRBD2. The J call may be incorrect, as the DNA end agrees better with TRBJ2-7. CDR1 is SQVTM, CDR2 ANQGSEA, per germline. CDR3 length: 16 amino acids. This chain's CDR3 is CSVVGPSGSNPYEQYF. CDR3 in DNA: TGCAGCGTTGTAGGCCCTAGCGGGAGCAACCCATACGAGCAGTACTTC.

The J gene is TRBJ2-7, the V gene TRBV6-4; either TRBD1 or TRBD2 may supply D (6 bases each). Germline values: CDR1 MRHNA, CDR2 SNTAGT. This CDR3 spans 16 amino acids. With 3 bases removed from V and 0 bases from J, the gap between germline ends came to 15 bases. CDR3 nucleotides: TGTGCCAGCAGTGAACTCGGGGGCGCTAGCTCCTACGAGCAGTACTTC. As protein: CASSELGGASSYEQYF.

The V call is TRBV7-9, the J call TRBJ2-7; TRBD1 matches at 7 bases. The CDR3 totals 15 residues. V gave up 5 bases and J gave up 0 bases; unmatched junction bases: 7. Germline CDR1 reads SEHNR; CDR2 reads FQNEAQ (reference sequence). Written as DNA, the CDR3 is TGTGCCAGCAGCCTTGGGACAGTCTCCTCCTACGAGCAGTACTTC. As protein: CASSLGTVSSYEQYF.

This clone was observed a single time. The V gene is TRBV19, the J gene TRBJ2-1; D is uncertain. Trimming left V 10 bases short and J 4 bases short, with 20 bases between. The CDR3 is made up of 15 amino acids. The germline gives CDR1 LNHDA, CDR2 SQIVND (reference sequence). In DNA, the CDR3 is TGTGCCACCAGAAAGTTGACAACCTCGTACAATGAGCAGTTCTTC. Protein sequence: CATRKLTTSYNEQFF. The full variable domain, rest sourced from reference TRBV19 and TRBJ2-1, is DGGITQSPKYLFRKEGQNVTLSCEQNLNHDAMYWYRQDPGQGLRLIYYSQIVNDFQKGDIAEGYSVSREKKESFPLTVTSAQKNPTAFYLCATRKLTTSYNEQFFGPGTRLTVL.